The T cell receptor beta chain described here comes from a study of cytomegalovirus exposure and HLA in healthy donors. Study-wide context: In an earlier analysis, 95 million to 140 million unique TCR beta sequences were found from about 180 million T cells. Points from the study as a whole: HLA alleles were associated with 15,000 to 20,000 TCR beta sequences in a later analysis at 0.05 false discovery rate. About 180 TCR beta chains were listed as cytomegalovirus-associated. In a later analysis, TCR beta V- and J-gene trimming showed a link to a missense DCLRE1C variant.

To note about this clone: Its antigen is still unknown.

PCR involved 60 Vbeta and 13 Jbeta primers. Libraries were prepared by immunoSEQ multiplex PCR; TCRdb keeps only in-frame clonotypes and omits some of them. Among about 190,000 clones listed, around 87% were seen once. CDR1 and CDR2 from the germline V gene are SGHAT and FQNNGV. Losses at the gene ends were 4 bases for V and 6 bases for J; bases not matched to a gene: 5. The CDR3 spans 14 residues. Sequenced material: PBMCs. The TCR was taken from a woman aged 18 to 35 in good health and CMV-seronegative. V and J are TRBV11-2 and TRBJ2-7, with 11 nucleotides matching TRBD1. For the CDR3, the DNA is TGTGCCAGCAGCTCCTTGGACAGGGGGCCCGAGCAGTACTTC. Translated: CASSSLDRGPEQYF.